One TCR beta chain is described in this entry. It has no known antigen specificity. No clone much larger than this one lies a single base away; base qualities are absent. From the cysteine up to the phenylalanine, the CDR3 has a length of 15 residues. Only CDR3 DNA is held: 45 bases, read in frame from base 1. Trimming accounts for 5 bases at V and 1 base at J, while the number of junction bases matched to no gene is 7. Reading the germline V gene (reference sequence) gives CDR1 SEHNR and CDR2 FQNEAQ. This entry comes from a study of technical replicates of blood from a few donors (dated by TCRdb to 2017 to 2019). Libraries were made using the immunoSEQ multiplex PCR assay. The source is immuneACCESS, and TCRdb retained only in-frame sequences with V and J called. Part of the clones is not carried over; for the studies checked, unresolved V genes explain less than half of this, and the remainder is unexplained. A total of roughly 100,000 clones appear in this sample, nearly 96% of them only once. Approximately 0.21% of the sample belongs to the ten largest clones.

The receptor's source is a human donor in good health. Input material: T cells isolated from PBMCs. The rearranged chain carries TRBV7-9 and TRBJ1-1, with TRBD1 matching 7 junction bases. CDR3 region: CASSPDRTGNTEAFF. DNA sequence: TGTGCCAGCAGCCCTGACCGGACAGGGAACACTGAAGCTTTCTTT.